The T cell receptor beta chain described here comes from a study of shared clonotypes between healthy human individuals (dated by TCRdb to between 2020 and 2021). About the study as a whole: A few men and a couple of women, aged 18 to 49 years, made up the cohort. Libraries were prepared and TCR repertoires were sequenced by different laboratories using diverse techniques, in order to increase sequencing depth and limit assay-specific biases. For each donor, three plates each were used for CD4 naive and CD4 memory, two plates were used for CD8 naive, and one plate was used for CD8 memory. Between about 0.85 and 9.5 billion PBMCs per donor were obtained by leukapheresis. Blood TCR repertoires of roughly five healthy adults were deeply sequenced to estimate repertoire size and the extent of clonotype sharing between individuals. General study outcomes and caveats: Clonotypes shared by all four sorted-subset donors showed higher generation probabilities than non-shared clonotypes. Naive subsets generally had larger estimated clonotype richness than memory subsets. Only blood was sampled, and tissue TCR repertoires likely differ from those in blood. Across a handful of donors, approximately 4.6% of naive CD4, roughly 3.8% of naive CD8, about 2% of memory CD4, and 0.4% to 0.45% of memory CD8 clonotypes were shared. The small number of donors limited the genetic and exposure-history diversity represented. Incomplete sequencing was indicated by rarefaction of sorted-subset datasets, despite the large sequencing depth. Pairwise subsampling led to the expectation that sequencing depth would affect the degree of clonotype sharing among donors.

The donors were healthy, HIV-negative adults who had no recently reported acute infections or vaccinations. All donors were Caucasian adults living in Nashville, Tennessee, USA. CD4+ T cells were enriched by magnetic negative selection; naive cells were then positively selected on CD45RA, and the negative fraction formed the memory subset. Blood was obtained by leukapheresis, after which PBMCs were separated by Ficoll-Histopaque density gradient centrifugation and cryopreserved in liquid nitrogen vapor phase. Analytical flow cytometry was used to check the purity and quantity of every magnetically sorted T cell population. Genomic DNA was isolated from each sorted fraction and quantified by UV absorbance on a Nanodrop 2000c. Reading the germline V gene gives CDR1 SGHTA and CDR2 FQGTGA. The CDR3 contains 14 residues, cysteine and phenylalanine counted. CDR3 DNA only is kept here, 42 bases in frame from base 1. Trimming takes 5 bases off V and 8 bases off J; junction bases not matched to a gene: 9.

Points on this clone: Its antigen is not yet known. Per-base qualities were not stored, and no clone one base away is much larger.

TCR CDR3 regions were amplified from genomic DNA by multiplex PCR using the deep immunoSEQ assay. For each cell subset, the extracted genomic DNA was distributed evenly across all wells of several immunoSEQ 96-well plates, and each plate served as one replicate. For sorted subsets, each replicate PCR was loaded with approximately 0.2 ug genomic DNA, equivalent to about 30,000 T cell genomes. The purified libraries were quantified using a Qubit 3.0 fluorometer, sized with a Bioanalyzer 2100, and then quantified again using the KAPA Library Quantification kit. Every immunoSEQ 96-well plate was sequenced on a separate single-read 150-cycle Illumina NextSeq 550 flow cell. Regarding the original processing steps: Because the immunoSEQ output included only junctional sequences and no quality scores, the filtering could not be the same as the filtering used for full-length reads. Sequences were annotated with PyIR, a Python wrapper for IgBLAST v1.9, and V/J genes and CDR3 were assigned using IMGT germline references. Reads were filtered out if the reads had weak V/J assignments (E-value above 1e-6), no CDR3, stop codons, out-of-frame junctions, or ambiguous translated residues. V3J clonotypes were defined by identical inferred V gene, J gene, and CDR3 amino acid sequence. To compute the percentage overlap between repertoires, the number of shared unique clonotypes was divided by the size of the smaller repertoire. Three approaches were used to assess repertoire richness: RTK rarefaction, the Chao1 estimator, and Recon v2.1 estimates of unobserved clonotypes. For all TCRbeta clonotypes obtained by the gDNA method from a few donors, generation probabilities were computed with OLGA. TCRdb mirrors the immuneACCESS table, restricted to in-frame sequences. Some clones are absent from its copies; in checked studies, under half trace to an unresolved V gene, and the reason for the others is unknown. The V and J calls and clone size were taken over from that table, and D and trimming were inferred from the DNA. This sample has about 2 million clones in its table, and 90% to 95% of those were observed once. The ten largest clones take up about 0.13% of the sample.

This clonotype was obtained from a man between 18 and 35 years old in good health. The sequence is built from TRBV7-3 and TRBJ2-1; 7 of the junction bases match TRBD1. Sequencing was carried out using naive CD4+ T cells sorted from blood. In light of the paper, this sample's cell subset or site label describes: CD45RA+ positively selected. CDR3 loop: CASSPQTGSHEQFF. The nucleotide sequence is TGTGCCAGCAGCCCCCAGACAGGGTCGCATGAGCAGTTCTTC.